This TCR beta chain was obtained from a study of T-cell reconstitution after alpha-beta-depleted transplantation in children. Study-wide results and limits: From newly produced T cells came most of the T-cell counts and diversity one year after transplant. The origin of alpha-beta T cells about two months after transplant was reportedly several hundred expanded graft clones. Surviving recipient T cells and intrathymic progenitors accounted for some patients' high TCRbeta diversity at day 60.

The V end was cut by 5 bases, the J end by 0 bases, with 8 bases between. Germline V gives CDR1 MNHEY, CDR2 SMNVEV (reference sequence). The CDR3 length is 14 residues. Preparation of the TCRbeta library used unique molecular identifiers. MiXCR, applied by TCRdb to the PCR reads, yields one record per CDR3 protein. The sample lists about 980,000 distinct CDR3 sequences, roughly 29% occurring once. Comment on this clonotype: Its cognate antigen is unknown. A read error is possible here, since a much larger clone lies one base away.

This chain joins TRBV27 and TRBJ2-1, with D unresolved. This TCR derives from a boy younger than two who had a stem cell transplant for SCID, so the T cells may come from the graft donor. This specimen was PBMCs, mostly from graft donor cells, taken 360 days after TCRalphabeta/CD19-depleted stem cell transplant. The CDR3 DNA reads TGTGCCAGCAGTCGCCAGGTCTCCTACAATGAGCAGTTCTTC. It encodes CASSRQVSYNEQFF.